A selection of T cell receptor beta chains follows, all from one sample in a study of blood T cell repertoires in COVID-19. Only in-frame clones appear in the TCRdb table, and some are missing; sequencing was by immunoSEQ multiplex PCR. The sample comprises hundreds of thousands of clones, more than 70% of which are singletons, and approximately 7.2% rests with the top ten. Sequenced material: peripheral blood. The source is a woman in her 30s who had recovered from COVID-19. The conserved cysteine and the conserved F or W are not part of the CDR3 here. Each record gives: V gene, clone size, D gene, J gene, CDR3 protein. The D gene is left open where the match is weak. Where a row states a size, it is once, few, many or the class of an expanded clone; other rows omit it.

TRBV5-6,few,.,TRBJ1-1,ASSAPYRMVNTEAF
TRBV9,many,TRBD1,TRBJ1-2,ASSVDGTGNYGYT
TRBV6-5,.,TRBD1,TRBJ1-2,ASRPGQGGSYGYT
TRBV28,once,TRBD1,TRBJ2-1,ASSLRTGYQNEQF
TRBV5-4,.,TRBD1,TRBJ2-5,ASSPGQGQETQY
TRBV5-1,once,.,TRBJ2-1,ASSLGVASPNEQF
TRBV6-5,.,.,TRBJ2-3,ASTSQGTDTQY
TRBV4-1,.,TRBD2,TRBJ2-2,ASSQEYSGGEAGELF
TRBV5-1,few,.,TRBJ2-1,ASSLAGIRTTNEQF
TRBV6-1,.,TRBD1,TRBJ1-6,ASSEAPRRGQPH
TRBV6-6,.,.,TRBJ1-5,ASSYFTGNQPQH
TRBV4-3,.,.,TRBJ2-5,ASSPELLYQETQY
TRBV6-2/TRBV6-3,.,TRBD1,TRBJ1-6,ASSKQGARDSPLH
TRBV15,.,TRBD1,TRBJ2-3,ATSRKRTGKTTDTQY
TRBV2,once,TRBD2,TRBJ2-1,ALSGGGGHNGQF
TRBV11-1,.,TRBD1,TRBJ1-5,ASSPGTGPHQPQH
TRBV29-1,.,.,TRBJ2-3,SVPGWATQY
TRBV5-6,.,.,TRBJ1-1,ASSLAPRDTEAF
TRBV5-1,.,TRBD1,TRBJ1-6,ASPDREGDSPLH
TRBV7-9,.,TRBD1,TRBJ2-3,ASSFYEGGASTDTQY
TRBV27,.,.,TRBJ1-6,ASRTLSSYNSPLH
TRBV19,.,TRBD1,TRBJ1-1,ASSIGGTGYYTEAF
TRBV2,.,TRBD2,TRBJ2-3,ASSEGRATDTQY
TRBV5-1,.,.,TRBJ1-1,ASSLEILDTEAF
TRBV28,.,TRBD1,TRBJ1-4,ASSKPTGGIEKLF
TRBV4-2,.,TRBD1,TRBJ2-1,ASRQDRDEQF
TRBV9,.,TRBD1,TRBJ1-2,ASSATGNDGYT
TRBV28,.,.,TRBJ2-7,ASSLKWGETYEQY
TRBV2,.,TRBD2,TRBJ2-3,ASSYTSGGADTQY
TRBV7-2,.,.,TRBJ1-2,ASSLGPAPGYT
TRBV6-5,.,.,TRBJ2-7,ASSTGLYEQY
TRBV7-2,.,TRBD1,TRBJ1-2,ASSLLYRGLHGYT
TRBV5-1,.,.,TRBJ2-5,ASSLSRAPKETQY
TRBV7-3,.,TRBD2,TRBJ2-1,ASSPGLAGVAEQF
TRBV5-1,.,.,TRBJ2-4,ASSLEGHTKNIQY
TRBV5-3,.,TRBD1,TRBJ1-1,ARSIDREADTEAF
TRBV21-1,once,.,TRBJ1-2,ASSKGVEVGGTHKNYGYT
TRBV18,.,.,TRBJ1-2,ASSTGKLYGYT
TRBV27,.,.,TRBJ1-5,ASSLFGGNQPQH
TRBV5-1,.,.,TRBJ2-5,ARAQDYQETQY
TRBV3-1/TRBV3-2,.,.,TRBJ1-4,ASGGEDEKLF
TRBV2,once,.,TRBJ1-2,ASSSQGFDYGYT
TRBV7-3,.,TRBD1,TRBJ1-2,ASSLMGQGYYGYT
TRBV7-9,.,.,TRBJ1-4,ASSLAQGANEKLF
TRBV4-2,.,.,TRBJ2-7,ASSQGRGTGSREQY
TRBV6-5,.,TRBD1,TRBJ2-5,ASRQTGEETQY
TRBV7-2,.,.,TRBJ1-2,ASSLVRDTDGYT
TRBV9,.,.,TRBJ2-7,ASSRLDNYEQY
TRBV28,.,TRBD2,TRBJ2-3,ASSNPWRGDRTDTQY
TRBV3-1/TRBV3-2,once,TRBD1,TRBJ1-6,ASSPTGQGDSPLH
TRBV12-3/TRBV12-4,.,TRBD1,TRBJ1-1,ASKTPGQLEAF
TRBV25-1,.,.,TRBJ1-2,ASSEAGAVYGYT
TRBV23-1,.,.,TRBJ2-5,ASSHPWYLQGGETQY
TRBV7-2,.,TRBD1,TRBJ1-2,ASSQDRWNYGYT
TRBV28,.,.,TRBJ2-5,ASSVTGREETQY
TRBV5-4,.,.,TRBJ1-1,ASTPLQGMNTEAF
TRBV6-5,.,.,TRBJ1-2,ASSLLDSSNYGYT